These 5 T cell receptor beta chains originate from one sample sequenced in a study of identical twins (dated by TCRdb to the mid-2010s). The library was prepared using 5' RACE. Sequenced using an Illumina HiSeq 2000. TCRdb trimmed the raw reads at Q25, called clones with MiXCR and kept productive beta chains. Each CDR3 protein gets just one entry, which takes the most common genes and DNA from the rows behind it. Within this sample are some 590,000 distinct CDR3 sequences, with nearly 10% of them counted one time only. Around 3% of the sample is in the top ten clones. Another study also made use of these data, one on yellow fever vaccine responses in identical twins.

The sequencing input was PBMCs. The receptors were sampled from a woman aged 18-29 years in good health.

This clonotype was counted only a few times. This chain connects TRBV11-2 to TRBJ2-1; 10 nucleotides agree with TRBD2. Trimming at V came to 3 bases and at J to 4 bases, leaving 6 bases not matched to a gene. The CDR3 spans 16 residues. Germline V gene sequence: CDR1 SGHAT, CDR2 FQNNGV. The CDR3 DNA sequence: TGTGCCAGCAGCTTTGACCTAGCGGGGGAGTACAATGAGCAGTTCTTC. It encodes CASSFDLAGEYNEQFF.

In this sample, this clonotype turned up a few times. The V call is TRBV11-2, the J call TRBJ2-1; 9 bases match TRBD2. J was trimmed by 0 bases and V by 1 base; bases with no gene match: 7. Germline values: CDR1 SGHAT, CDR2 FQNNGV. The CDR3 covers 18 residues. The CDR3 is CASSLVGLASSSYNEQFF. The DNA for the CDR3 is TGTGCCAGCAGCTTAGTGGGACTAGCCTCGAGCTCCTACAATGAGCAGTTCTTC.

The table lists this clonotype with a few counts. The rearrangement uses TRBV11-2 and TRBJ1-1; no clear D. The CDR3 has 15 amino acids. Trimming took off 3 bases at V and 9 bases at J, with 20 bases between the two ends. Looked up from germline, CDR1 is SGHAT and CDR2 is FQNNGV. The CDR3 DNA reads as TGTGCCAGCAGCTTCGCAAGCGGGGAGAGAGCAAAAGCTTTCTTT. Its protein product is CASSFASGERAKAFF.

The J gene is TRBJ2-7, the V gene TRBV6-6; D unclear. The germline V gene encodes CDR1 MNHNY and CDR2 SVGAGI (reference sequence). The CDR3 contains 13 residues. V lost 4 bases to trimming and J lost 3 bases, with 10 bases between them. DNA for the CDR3: TGTGCCAGCAGTTCACCCCCAGACTACGAGCAGTACTTC. Encoded protein: CASSSPPDYEQYF.

The chain employs TRBV6-2 or TRBV6-3 and TRBJ2-1; the D is unclear. V shed 2 bases and J shed 7 bases, with 9 bases lying between them. CDR1 and CDR2 (germline): MNHEY, SVGEGT. This CDR3 contains 13 residues. Written as DNA, the CDR3 is TGTGCCAGCAGTTACCCACAGCCTAATGAGCAGTTCTTC. Its protein is CASSYPQPNEQFF.